The clone carrying this TCR beta chain was counted only a few times. This entry is derived from a study of CD8 T cells in ankylosing spondylitis. Germline V gene lookup returns CDR1 LNHNV and CDR2 YYDKDF (reference sequence). V lost 1 base and J lost 3, with 10 bases in between. The CDR3 has 14 residues. TCRdb called the 5' RACE reads again in MiXCR, with one record for every CDR3 protein. Of 250,000 or so distinct CDR3 sequences in the sample, 20% to 30% were seen once. Sequencing used blood, either unsorted or a sorted T cell fraction (not recorded which). The chain uses TRBV15 and TRBJ2-7; no clear D gene. The receptor comes from a male donor with ankylosing spondylitis or in good health (not recorded which). CDR3 region: CATSRVQSIYEQYF. CDR3 bases: TGTGCCACCAGCAGAGTACAGAGTATCTACGAGCAGTACTTC. Full variable domain (remainder filled in from reference TRBV15 and TRBJ2-7): DAMVIQNPRYQVTQFGKPVTLSCSQTLNHNVMYWYQQKSSQAPKLLFHYYDKDFNNEADTPDNFQSRRPNTSFCFLDIRSPGLGDTAMYLCATSRVQSIYEQYFGPGTRLTVT.